This T cell receptor beta chain was captured by sequencing in a study of regulatory T cells in long-lasting Graves disease. Libraries of TCR beta came from iRepertoire HTBI primers plus Arm-PCR of CDR3 regions. Using its own MiXCR run on the multiplex PCR reads, TCRdb lists one record per CDR3 protein. Among 350,000 to 500,000 distinct CDR3 sequences listed, approximately 16% were seen once. Time point described: newly diagnosed GD, antithyroid drugs for less than 3 months. RNA extracted from PBMCs served as the sequencing template. This clonotype was found a few times. V was trimmed by 4 bases and J by 5 bases, leaving 14 bases between them. This CDR3 region has 14 residues. The same data also contributed to another study, on T cells in Graves' hyperthyroidism and ophthalmopathy. Per that paper: Diagnosis rested on symptoms, serum thyroxine and TRAb, thyroid ultrasound, and orbital computed tomography.

The source is a woman aged 25 to 45 with Graves disease. The V call is TRBV12-3 or TRBV12-4, the J call TRBJ2-5; the D gene is possibly TRBD2 (7 bases). The source was peripheral blood mononuclear cells (PBMCs), collected at new diagnosis, from a patient treated with antithyroid drugs. The CDR3 region has the DNA TGTGCCAGCAGTTGGGGGGGGGCCCCGGAGACCCAGTACTTC. Encoded protein: CASSWGGAPETQYF.